This TCR beta chain is from a study of blood T cells in healthy people across ages. V lost 6 bases, J lost 0 bases, and 20 bases stayed unmatched. CDR1 is GTSNPN, CDR2 SVGIG, per germline (reference sequence). CDR3 length: 20 amino acids. Through a sample-barcoded 5' primer and a J-beta primer mix, a second PCR was run for roughly 6 to 12 cycles. Each of the samples gave a minimum of 2.5 million paired-end reads that contained CDR3. TCRdb redid the calling of the 5' RACE reads with MiXCR, one entry per CDR3 protein. In the table there are more than 1.4 million distinct CDR3 sequences, roughly 40% of which are singletons.

V and J are TRBV30 and TRBJ2-7, with 13 nucleotides matching TRBD2. The sequencing sample was made of blood. This TCR was recovered from a woman between 18 and 29 years old in good health. The CDR3: CACHKGKLAGGSRISYEQYF. The DNA of the CDR3 is TGTGCCTGCCATAAGGGGAAACTAGCGGGAGGGTCCAGAATCTCCTACGAGCAGTACTTC.